The 23 T cell receptor beta chains reported below all come from one sample, sequenced in a study of identical twins. TCRdb fed the 5' RACE reads into MiXCR, producing one record per CDR3 protein. The table has some 1,600,000 distinct CDR3 sequences, roughly a third seen once. Material for sequencing was cord blood. The receptor set was obtained from a newborn girl in good health.

This chain connects TRBV4-2 to TRBJ1-4, with 9 bases identical to TRBD1. The CDR3 consists of 15 residues. Germline CDR1 LGHNA, CDR2 YNFKEQ. The trim removed 0 bases at V and 7 bases at J, leaving 3 bases unmatched. CDR3 bases: TGTGCCAGCAGCCAAGAAGGGACAGGGACTGAAAAACTGTTTTTT. Its translation is CASSQEGTGTEKLFF.

Many counts were recorded for this clonotype. Here the CDR3 DNA reads TGTGCCAGCAGACAGGGAGGCAATCAGCCCCAGCATTTT. Its translation: CASRQGGNQPQHF. The V gene is TRBV12-3 or TRBV12-4, the J gene TRBJ1-5; TRBD1 is a possible D gene (6 bases). Deletions cut 6 bases from V and 2 bases from J, with 8 bases between. The CDR3 has 13 amino acids.

In this sample, this clonotype turned up a few times. This chain uses TRBV7-2 with TRBJ2-7; no definite D call. With 5 bases removed from V and 0 bases from J, the gap between germline ends came to 8 bases. The length of the CDR3 is 13 residues. The germline CDR1 and CDR2 sequences are SGHTA and FQGNSA. The DNA for the CDR3 is TGTGCCAGCAGCCCCGTGGGCTCCTACGAGCAGTACTTC. Its translation: CASSPVGSYEQYF. Looking up the rest from reference TRBV7-2 and TRBJ2-7 gives the full variable domain: GAGVSQSPSNKVTEKGKDVELRCDPISGHTALYWYRQSLGQGLEFLIYFQGNSAPDKSGLPSDRFSAERTGGSVSTLTIQRTQQEDSAVYLCASSPVGSYEQYFGPGTRLTVT.

This sequence joins TRBV5-1 and TRBJ1-6, with D unresolved. Germline V gene sequence: CDR1 SGHRS, CDR2 YFSETQ. CDR3 length: 14 amino acids. Trimming stripped 3 bases from V and 9 bases from J, with 13 bases between. The CDR3 DNA sequence: TGCGCCAGCAGCTGGCGCAGCCTTACTTCACCCCTCCACTTT. Translating gives CASSWRSLTSPLHF.

The rearrangement joins TRBV14 to TRBJ2-3; weak D call: TRBD2 (5 bases). CDR3 length equals 18 residues. V gave up 0 bases and J gave up 1 base, with 17 bases separating them. Germline CDR1 reads SGHDN; CDR2 reads FVKESK. CDR3 sequence (DNA): TGTGCCAGCAGCCAAGATCCCCCTAGCAATTTGGGCACAGATACGCAGTATTTT. This gives the protein CASSQDPPSNLGTDTQYF.

The chain employs TRBV6-5 and TRBJ1-6, with 7 bases fitting TRBD1. Looked up from germline, CDR1 is MNHEY and CDR2 is SVGAGI. CDR3 length: 14 residues. The V gene end was trimmed by 0 bases and the J gene end by 10 bases; junction bases not matched to a gene: 3. In DNA, the CDR3 is TGTGCCAGCAGTTACTCAGGGGGCCGATCACCCCTCCACTTT. It translates to CASSYSGGRSPLHF.

V is TRBV20-1 and J is TRBJ1-6; no definite D call. Trimming removed 3 bases at V and 0 bases at J, with 9 bases between. Germline V CDR1 and CDR2: DFQATT, SNEGSKA (reference sequence). The CDR3 is 15 amino acids. CDR3 region: CSARGTFSYNSPLHF. CDR3 DNA: TGCAGTGCTAGGGGCACTTTCTCCTATAATTCACCCCTCCACTTT.

This clonotype was seen ten or more times. V is TRBV6-5 and J is TRBJ1-6; D is ambiguous. Trimming cost V 0 bases and J 7 bases, with 4 bases left between them. Germline loops: CDR1 MNHEY, CDR2 SVGAGI. CDR3 length equals 13 residues. CDR3 DNA: TGTGCCAGCAGTTACTCGACAAATTCACCCCTCCACTTT. As protein: CASSYSTNSPLHF.

The rearrangement joins TRBV2 to TRBJ2-7, with D maybe TRBD1 (6 bases). The CDR3 spans 13 residues. Germline V gene sequence: CDR1 SNHLY, CDR2 FYNNEI. Trimming cost V 7 bases and J 2 bases, with 12 bases left between them. CDR3 coding DNA: TGTGCCAGCAAATGGGACACAGCCTACGAGCAGTACTTC. The encoded protein is CASKWDTAYEQYF.

The CDR3 sequence is CASSSRDGVSGNTIYF. The DNA of the CDR3 is TGTGCCAGCAGCTCCCGGGACGGAGTCTCTGGAAACACCATATATTTT. The rearrangement links TRBV11-2 to TRBJ1-3; TRBD1 might be the D (5 bases). This CDR3 comprises 16 residues. The V end was cut by 4 bases, the J end by 0 bases, with 13 bases between. Germline CDR1 reads SGHAT; CDR2 reads FQNNGV.

Only a few counts were recorded for this clonotype. This CDR3 is CASSYSPTGSYGYTF. The CDR3 bases are TGTGCCAGCAGTTACTCTCCGACAGGGAGCTATGGCTACACCTTC. This sequence joins TRBV6-5 and TRBJ1-2; 7 bases are a match to TRBD1. The length of the CDR3 is 15 residues. Looked up from germline, CDR1 is MNHEY and CDR2 is SVGAGI. V was pared by 0 bases and J by 4 bases, with 5 bases of the junction left unmatched.

This clonotype has only a few counts. The V and J genes are TRBV12-3 or TRBV12-4 and TRBJ1-2, with TRBD1 matching over 10 bases. The CDR3 runs 17 residues. The V segment lost 2 bases and the J segment 0 bases; nucleotides outside the gene matches: 6. The CDR3 DNA reads as TGTGCCAGCAGTTTACGGACAGGGGGACTCACTAACTATGGCTACACCTTC. Translation gives CASSLRTGGLTNYGYTF.

This clonotype occurred a few times. The genes are TRBV4-2 and TRBJ2-7, with D possibly called TRBD1 or TRBD2 (5 bases each). CDR3 length equals 14 residues. The V gene lost 4 bases and the J gene lost 7 bases, with 17 bases spanning the gap. In germline, CDR1 is LGHNA, CDR2 YNFKEQ. The CDR3 sequence: CASSRFEGYNEQYF. CDR3 DNA: TGTGCCAGCAGCCGTTTCGAGGGGTACAATGAGCAGTACTTC.

A few counts support this clonotype. This sequence joins TRBV20-1 and TRBJ2-4; D is uncertain. This CDR3 is built from 15 residues. The germline V and J ends were trimmed by 3 bases and 3 bases, with 15 bases remaining between them. In germline, CDR1 is DFQATT, CDR2 SNEGSKA (reference sequence). As DNA, the CDR3 is TGCAGTGCTAGTGTTAGCCACCAGCTCAAAAACATTCAGTACTTC. Translation: CSASVSHQLKNIQYF.

The rearrangement links TRBV19 to TRBJ2-1; D not certain. Germline V gives CDR1 LNHDA, CDR2 SQIVND (reference sequence). V lost 0 bases to trimming and J lost 0 bases, with 9 bases between them. The CDR3 extends over 16 amino acids. In DNA form, the CDR3 reads TGTGCCAGTAGTATAGATCGGCGCATCTCCTACAATGAGCAGTTCTTC. Translating gives CASSIDRRISYNEQFF.

The rearrangement uses TRBV5-6 and TRBJ2-1, with TRBD2 matching 13 bases. Germline V gene sequence: CDR1 SGHDT, CDR2 YYEEEE. The trim removed 2 bases at V and 0 bases at J, leaving 11 bases unmatched. This CDR3 comprises 20 residues. For the CDR3, the DNA is TGTGCCAGCAGCTTAGTTCGGACTAGCGGGAGTCTCAGCTCCTACAATGAGCAGTTCTTC. Translation gives CASSLVRTSGSLSSYNEQFF.

The rearrangement joins TRBV6-5 to TRBJ2-1; D may be TRBD2 (5 bases). Trimming cost V 4 bases and J 3 bases, with 13 bases left between them. Per germline, CDR1 MNHEY and CDR2 SVGAGI. CDR3 size: 15 residues. CDR3 residues: CASSSWASFYNEQFF. The CDR3 DNA follows: TGTGCCAGCAGTTCCTGGGCTAGCTTCTACAATGAGCAGTTCTTC.

This clonotype was seen a handful of times. The chain employs TRBV6-1 and TRBJ2-5; D is uncertain. V was trimmed by 6 bases and J by 8 bases, leaving 10 bases between them. The CDR3 is 11 residues long. Germline V gene data show CDR1 as MNHNS and CDR2 as SASEGT. The CDR3 spells CASRSQTTQYF. In nucleotides, the CDR3 is TGTGCCAGCAGGAGCCAAACTACCCAGTACTTC.

This clonotype appeared once. The chain joins TRBV29-1 to TRBJ2-1; D is possibly TRBD1 or TRBD2 (6 bases each). Trimming removed 4 bases from V and 7 bases from J, with 14 bases in between. CDR3 length equals 13 residues. Germline-derived CDR1 and CDR2 are SQVTM and ANQGSEA. CDR3 amino acids: CSVVARGVNEQFF. In nucleotides, the CDR3 is TGCAGCGTTGTGGCTAGGGGGGTAAATGAGCAGTTCTTC.

In its sample, this clonotype was seen many times. The chain has TRBV28 and TRBJ2-7; TRBD1 agrees at 7 bases. There are 16 residues in the CDR3. CDR1 is MDHEN and CDR2 is SYDVKM in the germline V gene. J lost 3 bases, V lost 6 bases, and 14 bases had no gene match. DNA for the CDR3: TGTGCCAGCAGCTACGATATGACAGGGTCGGTCTACGAGCAGTACTTC. Protein: CASSYDMTGSVYEQYF.

In the case of this clonotype: This sequence may be a read error, since a much larger clone differs from it by one base. V usage is TRBV7-2 and J usage is TRBJ2-7; TRBD2 might be the D (6 bases). Deletions cut 5 bases from V and 7 bases from J, with 15 bases between. Germline V gene data show CDR1 as SGHTA and CDR2 as FQGNSA. The CDR3 spans 13 residues. As DNA, the CDR3 is TGTGCCAGCAGCATACTAGCTTACAATGAGCAGTACTTC. This translates into CASSILAYNEQYF. Using reference TRBV7-2 and TRBJ2-7 for the parts outside the CDR3, the full variable domain is GAGVSQSPSNKVTEKGKDVELRCDPISGHTALYWYRQSLGQGLEFLIYFQGNSAPDKSGLPSDRFSAERTGGSVSTLTIQRTQQEDSAVYLCASSILAYNEQYFGPGTRLTVT.

The genes are TRBV24-1 and TRBJ2-2, with 9 bases that match TRBD1. CDR1 and CDR2 (germline): KGHDR, SFDVKD. The junction had 5 bases not matched to a gene; V was cut back by 1 base and J by 6 bases. This CDR3 contains 16 residues. The CDR3 DNA is TGTGCCACCAGTGATTTCGACAGGGGGGGGGCCGGGGAGCTGTTTTTT. Translated: CATSDFDRGGAGELFF.

This clonotype came up a few times. The CDR3 protein is CASSNGMRVRTDTQYF. DNA for the CDR3: TGTGCCAGCTCGAACGGGATGAGGGTGCGCACAGATACGCAGTATTTT. The genes are TRBV18 and TRBJ2-3, with a possible D match to TRBD2 (5 bases). The CDR3 consists of 16 residues. CDR1 is KGHSH and CDR2 is LQKENI in the germline V gene. V lost 6 bases, J lost 1 base, and 17 bases lay in between.